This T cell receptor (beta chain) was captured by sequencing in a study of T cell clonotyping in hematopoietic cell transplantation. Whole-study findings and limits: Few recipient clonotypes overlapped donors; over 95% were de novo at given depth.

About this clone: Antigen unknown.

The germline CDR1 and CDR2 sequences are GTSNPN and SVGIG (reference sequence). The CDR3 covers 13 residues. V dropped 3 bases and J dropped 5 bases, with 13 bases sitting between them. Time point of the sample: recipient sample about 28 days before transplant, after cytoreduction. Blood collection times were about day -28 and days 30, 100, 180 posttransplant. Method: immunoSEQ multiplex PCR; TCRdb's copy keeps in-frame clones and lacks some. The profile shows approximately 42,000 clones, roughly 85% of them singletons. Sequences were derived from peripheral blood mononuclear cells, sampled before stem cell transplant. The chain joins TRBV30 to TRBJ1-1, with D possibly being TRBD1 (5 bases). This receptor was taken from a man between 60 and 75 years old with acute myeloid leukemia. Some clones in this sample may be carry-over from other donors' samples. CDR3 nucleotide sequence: TGTGCCTGGAGCCCAGGGTGGCAAACTGAAGCTTTCTTT. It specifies CAWSPGWQTEAFF.